This TCR beta chain derives from a study of cytomegalovirus exposure and HLA in healthy donors. As for the study in general: Earlier results showed 120 million or so unique TCR beta sequences derived from some 190 million T cells. Genetic ancestry analysis placed around 76% of the 398 donors that were genotyped in the Caucasian-associated cluster. Study outcomes and limitations: Another analysis was done later, and it associated approximately 17,000 TCR beta sequences with HLA alleles at 0.05 false discovery rate. Indistinguishability led to the exclusion of some V segments, TRBV6-2 and TRBV6-3 included.

A multiplex PCR was run with 60 Vbeta primers and 13 Jbeta primers. Assay used: immunoSEQ multiplex PCR; TCRdb lists only in-frame clones, some missing. The sample shows under 200,000 clones, approximately 81% of them seen only once. Points on this clone: Its antigen is as yet unknown.

Germline V CDR1 and CDR2: LNHDA, SQIVND (reference sequence). There are 18 residues in the CDR3. V was clipped by 5 bases and J by 3 bases; unmatched bases: 10. The TCR originated in a woman aged 45 to 65 in good health and CMV-seronegative. The sequenced sample was PBMCs. The chain carries TRBV19 and TRBJ1-4; 12 bases fit TRBD1. The CDR3 loop is CASSPRTGQGAANEKLFF. DNA for the CDR3: TGTGCCAGTAGTCCCCGAACGGGACAGGGGGCGGCTAATGAAAAACTGTTTTTT.